This T cell receptor beta chain derives from a study of cytomegalovirus exposure and HLA in healthy donors. The study ran its PCR with 60 Vbeta and 13 Jbeta primers. This table comes from immunoSEQ multiplex PCR, and its TCRdb copy is limited to in-frame clones, with some not included. This table has about 180,000 clones, over 65% appearing once. CDR1 is MDHEN and CDR2 is SYDVKM in the germline V gene. V gave up 1 base and J gave up 5 bases; unmatched junction bases: 7. This CDR3 comprises 16 residues. Specimen: PBMCs. The gene calls are TRBV28 and TRBJ2-2; 7 bases agree with TRBD1. The sequence derives from a woman in her sixties in good health and CMV-seropositive. As DNA, the CDR3 is TGTGCCAGCAGTTTATATCCGCAGGGGGTTACCGGGGAGCTGTTTTTT. This translates into CASSLYPQGVTGELFF.